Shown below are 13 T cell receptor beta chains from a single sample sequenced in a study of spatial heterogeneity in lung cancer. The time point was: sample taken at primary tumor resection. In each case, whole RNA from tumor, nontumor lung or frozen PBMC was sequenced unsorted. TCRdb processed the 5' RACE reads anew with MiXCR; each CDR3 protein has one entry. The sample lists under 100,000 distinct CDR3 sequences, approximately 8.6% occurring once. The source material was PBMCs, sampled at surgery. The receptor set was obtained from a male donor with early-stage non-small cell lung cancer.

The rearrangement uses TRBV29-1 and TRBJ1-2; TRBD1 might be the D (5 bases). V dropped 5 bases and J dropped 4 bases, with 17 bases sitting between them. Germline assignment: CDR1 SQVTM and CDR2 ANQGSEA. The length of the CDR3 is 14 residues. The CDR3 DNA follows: TGCAGCGTTCCCACTTCGGGGGGTCTCTATGGCTACACCTTC. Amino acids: CSVPTSGGLYGYTF. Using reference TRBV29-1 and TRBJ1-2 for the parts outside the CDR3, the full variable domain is SAVISQKPSRDICQRGTSLTIQCQVDSQVTMMFWYRQQPGQSLTLIATANQGSEATYESGFVIDKFPISRPNLTFSTLTVSNMSPEDSSIYLCSVPTSGGLYGYTFGSGTRLTVV.

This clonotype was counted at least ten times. The CDR3 region is CASSFQRATGELFF. CDR3 DNA sequence: TGTGCCAGCAGTTTCCAGCGGGCCACCGGGGAGCTGTTTTTT. V usage is TRBV12-3 or TRBV12-4 and J usage is TRBJ2-2, with D perhaps matching TRBD2 (6 bases). Trimming pared 3 bases from V and 4 bases from J, leaving 9 bases between. The CDR3 consists of 14 residues.

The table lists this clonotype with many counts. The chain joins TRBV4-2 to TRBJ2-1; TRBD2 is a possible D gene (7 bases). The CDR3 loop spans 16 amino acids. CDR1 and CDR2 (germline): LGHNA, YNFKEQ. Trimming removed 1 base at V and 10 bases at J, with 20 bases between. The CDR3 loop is CASSQGGPSGGREQFF. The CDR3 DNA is TGTGCCAGCAGCCAAGGGGGGCCTAGCGGAGGGAGGGAGCAGTTCTTC.

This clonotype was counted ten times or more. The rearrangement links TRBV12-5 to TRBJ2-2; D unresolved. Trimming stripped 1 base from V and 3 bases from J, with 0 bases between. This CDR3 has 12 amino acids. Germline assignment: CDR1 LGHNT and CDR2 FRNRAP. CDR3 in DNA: TGTGCTAGTGGTTTGGACACCGGGGAGCTGTTTTTT. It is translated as CASGLDTGELFF.

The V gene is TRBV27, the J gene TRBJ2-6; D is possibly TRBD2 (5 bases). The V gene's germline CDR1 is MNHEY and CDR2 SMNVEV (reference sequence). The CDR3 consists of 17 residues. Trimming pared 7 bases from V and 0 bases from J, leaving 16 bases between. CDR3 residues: CASTVGGMLSGANVLTF. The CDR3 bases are TGTGCCAGCACCGTCGGAGGCATGCTCTCTGGGGCCAACGTCCTGACTTTC.

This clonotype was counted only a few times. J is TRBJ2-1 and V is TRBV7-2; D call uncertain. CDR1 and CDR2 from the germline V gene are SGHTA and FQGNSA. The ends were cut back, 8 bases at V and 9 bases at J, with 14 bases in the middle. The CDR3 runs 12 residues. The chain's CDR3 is CASQDRVSEQFF. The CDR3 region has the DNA TGTGCCAGCCAAGATCGAGTAAGTGAGCAGTTCTTC. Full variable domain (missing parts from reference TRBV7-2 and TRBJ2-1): GAGVSQSPSNKVTEKGKDVELRCDPISGHTALYWYRQSLGQGLEFLIYFQGNSAPDKSGLPSDRFSAERTGGSVSTLTIQRTQQEDSAVYLCASQDRVSEQFFGPGTRLTVL.

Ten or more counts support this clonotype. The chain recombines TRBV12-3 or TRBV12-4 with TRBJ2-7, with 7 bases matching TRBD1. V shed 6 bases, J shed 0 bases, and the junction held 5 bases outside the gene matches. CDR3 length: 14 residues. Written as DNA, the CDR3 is TGTGCCAGCAGAGGGACAGCCCTCTCCTACGAGCAGTACTTC. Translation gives CASRGTALSYEQYF.

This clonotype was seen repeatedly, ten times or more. CDR3 DNA: TGCAGTGCTAGCCGGGACAGGGTACAGGACGAGCAGTACTTC. It is translated as CSASRDRVQDEQYF. The chain links TRBV20-1 to TRBJ2-7; 9 bases align to TRBD1. With 3 bases clipped from V and 5 bases from J, the junction kept 8 bases outside the gene matches. The length of the CDR3 is 14 residues. The germline V gene has CDR1 DFQATT and CDR2 SNEGSKA (reference sequence).

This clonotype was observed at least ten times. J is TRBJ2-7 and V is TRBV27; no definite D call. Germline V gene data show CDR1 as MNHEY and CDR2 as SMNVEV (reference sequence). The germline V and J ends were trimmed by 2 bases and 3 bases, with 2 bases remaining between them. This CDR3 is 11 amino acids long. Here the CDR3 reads CASSLGYEQYF. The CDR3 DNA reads TGTGCCAGCAGTTTAGGCTACGAGCAGTACTTC.

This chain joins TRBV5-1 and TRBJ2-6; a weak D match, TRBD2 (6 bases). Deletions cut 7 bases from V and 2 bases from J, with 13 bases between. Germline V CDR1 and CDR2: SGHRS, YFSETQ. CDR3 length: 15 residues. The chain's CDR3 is CASHEGEAGANVLTF. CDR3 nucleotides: TGCGCCAGCCACGAAGGGGAGGCTGGGGCCAACGTCCTGACTTTC.

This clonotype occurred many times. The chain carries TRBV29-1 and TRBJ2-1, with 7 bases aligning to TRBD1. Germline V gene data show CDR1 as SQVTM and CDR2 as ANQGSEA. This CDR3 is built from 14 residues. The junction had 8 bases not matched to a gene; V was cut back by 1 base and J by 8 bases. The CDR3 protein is CSVEGDRVRDEQFF. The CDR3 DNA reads TGCAGCGTTGAAGGTGACAGGGTTAGGGATGAGCAGTTCTTC.

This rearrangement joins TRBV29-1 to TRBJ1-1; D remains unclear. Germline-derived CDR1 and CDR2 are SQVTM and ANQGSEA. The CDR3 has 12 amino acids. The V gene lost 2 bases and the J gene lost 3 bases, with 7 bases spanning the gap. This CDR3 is CSVEKVDTEAFF. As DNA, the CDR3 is TGCAGCGTTGAAAAGGTGGACACTGAAGCTTTCTTT.

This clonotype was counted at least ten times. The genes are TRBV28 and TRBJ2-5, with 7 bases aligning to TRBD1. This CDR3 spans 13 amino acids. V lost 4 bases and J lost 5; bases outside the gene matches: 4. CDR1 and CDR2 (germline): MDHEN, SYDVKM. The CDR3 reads CASSSTTGETQYF. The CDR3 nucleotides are TGTGCCAGCAGTTCCACGACAGGGGAGACCCAGTACTTC.